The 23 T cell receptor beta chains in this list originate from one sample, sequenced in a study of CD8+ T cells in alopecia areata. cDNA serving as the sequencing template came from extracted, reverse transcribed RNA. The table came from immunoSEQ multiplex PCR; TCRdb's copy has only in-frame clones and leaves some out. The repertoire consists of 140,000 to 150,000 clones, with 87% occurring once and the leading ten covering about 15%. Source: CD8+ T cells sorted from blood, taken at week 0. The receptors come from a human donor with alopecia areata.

Here the CDR3 reads CASSHKTGARSEAFF. The CDR3 DNA reads as TGCGCCAGCAGCCACAAGACAGGGGCCCGCTCTGAAGCTTTCTTT. This chain connects TRBV4-1 to TRBJ1-1, with TRBD1 identical over 8 bases. Germline V lookup: CDR1 MGHRA, CDR2 YSYEKL. This CDR3 spans 15 amino acids. V lost 3 bases and J lost 6; bases outside the gene matches: 9.

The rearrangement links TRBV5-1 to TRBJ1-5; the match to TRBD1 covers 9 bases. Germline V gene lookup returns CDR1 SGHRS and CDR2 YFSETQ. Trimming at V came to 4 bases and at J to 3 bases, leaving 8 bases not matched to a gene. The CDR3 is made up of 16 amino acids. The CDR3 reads CASSVQGAYLNQPQHF. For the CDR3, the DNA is TGCGCCAGCAGCGTACAGGGGGCCTACCTCAATCAGCCCCAGCATTTT.

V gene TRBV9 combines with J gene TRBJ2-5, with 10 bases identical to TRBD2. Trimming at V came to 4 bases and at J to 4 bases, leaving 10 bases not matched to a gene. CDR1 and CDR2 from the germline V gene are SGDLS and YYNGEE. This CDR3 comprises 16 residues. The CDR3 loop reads CASSLAGEGGGETQYF. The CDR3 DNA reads TGTGCCAGCAGCCTAGCGGGAGAGGGCGGGGGAGAGACCCAGTACTTC.

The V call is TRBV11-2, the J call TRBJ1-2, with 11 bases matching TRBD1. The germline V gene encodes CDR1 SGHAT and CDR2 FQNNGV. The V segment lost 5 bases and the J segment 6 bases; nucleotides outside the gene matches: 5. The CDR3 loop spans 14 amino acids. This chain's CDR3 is CASSGTGGGNGYTF. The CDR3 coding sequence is TGTGCCAGCAGCGGGACAGGGGGTGGGAATGGCTACACCTTC. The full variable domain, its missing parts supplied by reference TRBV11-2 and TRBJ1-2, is EAGVAQSPRYKIIEKRQSVAFWCNPISGHATLYWYQQILGQGPKLLIQFQNNGVVDDSQLPKDRFSAERLKGVDSTLKIQPAKLEDSAVYLCASSGTGGGNGYTFGSGTRLTVV.

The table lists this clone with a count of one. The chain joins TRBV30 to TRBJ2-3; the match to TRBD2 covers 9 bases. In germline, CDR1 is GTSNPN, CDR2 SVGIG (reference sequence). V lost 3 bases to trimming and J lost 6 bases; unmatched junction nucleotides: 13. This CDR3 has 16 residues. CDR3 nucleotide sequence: TGTGCCTGGAGCCGGCCGGCTAGCGGGGACACCGATACGCAGTATTTT. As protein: CAWSRPASGDTDTQYF.

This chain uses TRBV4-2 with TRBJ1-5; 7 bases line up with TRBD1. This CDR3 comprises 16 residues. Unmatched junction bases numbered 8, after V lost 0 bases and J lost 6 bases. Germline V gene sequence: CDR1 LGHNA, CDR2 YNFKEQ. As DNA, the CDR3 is TGTGCCAGCAGCCAAGAGGAGGGGGCGAGAGGTCAGCCCCAGCATTTT. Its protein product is CASSQEEGARGQPQHF.

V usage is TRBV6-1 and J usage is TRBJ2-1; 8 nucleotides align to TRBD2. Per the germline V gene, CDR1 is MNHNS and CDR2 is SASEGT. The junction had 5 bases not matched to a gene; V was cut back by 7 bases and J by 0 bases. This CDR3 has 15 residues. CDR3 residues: CASINSGSSYNEQFF. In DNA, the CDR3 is TGTGCCAGCATTAACAGCGGGAGCTCCTACAATGAGCAGTTCTTC.

CDR3 coding DNA: TGTGCCAGCAGCTTAGCCCTGAGCACAGATACGCAGTATTTT. This translates into CASSLALSTDTQYF. This chain links TRBV13 with TRBJ2-3; D is undetermined. Germline lookup yields CDR1 PRHDT and CDR2 FYEKMQ (reference sequence). The CDR3 runs to 14 residues. V lost 1 base and J lost 0, with 5 bases in between.

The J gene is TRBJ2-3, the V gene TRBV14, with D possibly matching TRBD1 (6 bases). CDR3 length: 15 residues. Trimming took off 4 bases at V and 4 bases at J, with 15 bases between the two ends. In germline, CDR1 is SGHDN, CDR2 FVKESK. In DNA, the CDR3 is TGTGCCAGCAGCCCGGCGGCAGGGGCCCCAGATACGCAGTATTTT. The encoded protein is CASSPAAGAPDTQYF.

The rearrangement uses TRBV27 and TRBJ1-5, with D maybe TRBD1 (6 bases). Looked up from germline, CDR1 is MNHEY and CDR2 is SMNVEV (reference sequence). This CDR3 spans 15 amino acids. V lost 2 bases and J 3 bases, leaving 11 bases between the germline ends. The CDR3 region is CASSLMGAHNQPQHF. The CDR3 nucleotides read TGTGCCAGCAGTTTAATGGGGGCGCACAATCAGCCCCAGCATTTT.

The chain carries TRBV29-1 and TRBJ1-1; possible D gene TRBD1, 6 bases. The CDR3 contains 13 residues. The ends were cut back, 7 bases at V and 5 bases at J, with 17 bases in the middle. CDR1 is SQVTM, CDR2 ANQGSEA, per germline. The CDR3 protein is CSARDLGGTEAFF. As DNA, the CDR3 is TGCAGCGCCAGAGACTTAGGGGGGACTGAAGCTTTCTTT.

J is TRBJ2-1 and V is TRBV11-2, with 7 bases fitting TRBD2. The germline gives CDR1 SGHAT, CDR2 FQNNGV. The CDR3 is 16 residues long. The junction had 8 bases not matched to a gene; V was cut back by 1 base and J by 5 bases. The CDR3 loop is CASSLAWAGVHNEQFF. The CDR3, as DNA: TGTGCCAGCAGCTTAGCTTGGGCGGGAGTCCACAATGAGCAGTTCTTC.

Here the CDR3 DNA reads TGTGCCAGCAGCGAAGGTGGGAGGGATACGCAGTATTTT. It translates to CASSEGGRDTQYF. The genes are TRBV9 and TRBJ2-3; maybe TRBD2 (6 bases). Germline CDR1 SGDLS, CDR2 YYNGEE. The CDR3 contains 13 residues. The V and J ends lost 3 bases and 6 bases respectively, with 11 bases between them.

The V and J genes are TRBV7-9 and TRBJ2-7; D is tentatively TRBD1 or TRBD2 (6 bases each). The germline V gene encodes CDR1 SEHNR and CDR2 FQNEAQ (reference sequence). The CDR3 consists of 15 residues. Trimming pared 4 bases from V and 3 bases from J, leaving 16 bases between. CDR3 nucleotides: TGTGCCAGCAGCTCGGCCGGGGGCCGGATCTACGAGCAGTACTTC. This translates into CASSSAGGRIYEQYF.

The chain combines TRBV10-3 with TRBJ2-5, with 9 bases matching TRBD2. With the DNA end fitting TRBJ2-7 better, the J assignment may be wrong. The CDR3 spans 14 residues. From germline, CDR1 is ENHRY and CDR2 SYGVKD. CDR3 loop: CAISDPSGAYEQYF. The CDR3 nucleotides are TGTGCCATCAGTGACCCTAGCGGGGCCTACGAGCAGTACTTC.

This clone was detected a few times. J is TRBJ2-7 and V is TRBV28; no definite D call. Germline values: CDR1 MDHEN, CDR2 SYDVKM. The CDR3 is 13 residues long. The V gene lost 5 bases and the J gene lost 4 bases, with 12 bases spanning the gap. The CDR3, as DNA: TGTGCCAGCAGTGGGGATCATTTTTACGAGCAGTACTTC. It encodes CASSGDHFYEQYF.

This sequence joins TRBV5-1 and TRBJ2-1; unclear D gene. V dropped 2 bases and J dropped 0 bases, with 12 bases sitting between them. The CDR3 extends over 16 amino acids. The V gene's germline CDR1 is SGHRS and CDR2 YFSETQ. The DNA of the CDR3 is TGCGCCAGCAGCTTAAAAGGTATCAGCTCCTACAATGAGCAGTTCTTC. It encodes CASSLKGISSYNEQFF.

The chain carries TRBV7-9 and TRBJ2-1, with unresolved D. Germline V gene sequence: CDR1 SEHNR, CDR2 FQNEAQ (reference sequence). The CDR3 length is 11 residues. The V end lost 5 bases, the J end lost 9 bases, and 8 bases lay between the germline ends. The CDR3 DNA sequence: TGTGCCAGCAGCCACGGTGGTGAGCAGTTCTTC. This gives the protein CASSHGGEQFF.

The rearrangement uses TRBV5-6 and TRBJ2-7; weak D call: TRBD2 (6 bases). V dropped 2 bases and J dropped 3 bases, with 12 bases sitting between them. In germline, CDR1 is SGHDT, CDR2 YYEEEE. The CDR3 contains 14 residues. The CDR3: CASSLPGLYYEQYF. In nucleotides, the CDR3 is TGTGCCAGCAGCTTACCGGGACTCTACTACGAGCAGTACTTC.

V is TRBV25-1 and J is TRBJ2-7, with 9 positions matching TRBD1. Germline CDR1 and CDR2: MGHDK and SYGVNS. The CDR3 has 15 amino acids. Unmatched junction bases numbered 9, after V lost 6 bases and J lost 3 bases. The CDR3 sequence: CASRPTGTGSYEQYF. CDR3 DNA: TGTGCCAGCAGACCGACCGGGACAGGGAGCTACGAGCAGTACTTC.

The CDR3 DNA sequence: TGTGCCAGCGAGGGACTAGCGGGGGGAATTGAGCAGTTCTTC. Encoded protein: CASEGLAGGIEQFF. V usage is TRBV7-9 and J usage is TRBJ2-1, with 15 nucleotides matching TRBD2. The CDR3 is made up of 14 amino acids. The V segment lost 8 bases and the J segment 9 bases; nucleotides outside the gene matches: 5. The germline V gene has CDR1 SEHNR and CDR2 FQNEAQ (reference sequence).

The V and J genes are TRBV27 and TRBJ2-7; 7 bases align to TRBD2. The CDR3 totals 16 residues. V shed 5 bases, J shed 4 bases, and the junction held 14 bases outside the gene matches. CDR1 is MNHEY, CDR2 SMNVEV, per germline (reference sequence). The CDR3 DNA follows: TGTGCCAGCAGTCCCCTTATCAGCGGGGTAGAGTACGAGCAGTACTTC. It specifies CASSPLISGVEYEQYF.

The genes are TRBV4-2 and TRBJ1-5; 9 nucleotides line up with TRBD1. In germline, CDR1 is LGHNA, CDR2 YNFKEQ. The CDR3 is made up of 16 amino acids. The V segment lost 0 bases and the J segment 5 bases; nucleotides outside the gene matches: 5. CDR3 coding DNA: TGTGCCAGCAGCCAAGAAGGGACAGGGACGGATCAGCCCCAGCATTTT. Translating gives CASSQEGTGTDQPQHF.